This T cell receptor beta chain came from a study of blood T cell repertoires in COVID-19. Study summary: Donors in the United States, Italy and Spain gave samples during acute or convalescent COVID-19. T cells, B-cell-depleted T cells, or PBMCs supplied cDNA or gDNA.

Per the study methods: Scientists estimated how many nucleated cells there were by amplifying reference gene primers. Generated by immunoSEQ multiplex PCR, the TCRdb table keeps only in-frame clones and is missing some. The DNA was the basis for D and trimming; V, J and clone size are from that table. The sample holds some 70,000 clones, approximately 79% seen once. The receptor was isolated from a woman aged 50 to 60 with acute or convalescent COVID-19. The sequenced sample consisted of peripheral blood.

The CDR3 loop reads CASSPPGLAGGETQYF. The CDR3 DNA reads as TGTGCCAGCTCACCACCGGGACTAGCGGGCGGGGAGACCCAGTACTTC. The gene calls are TRBV18 and TRBJ2-5; 12 bases are shared with TRBD2. This CDR3 contains 16 residues. V lost 0 bases, J lost 5 bases, and 4 bases stayed unmatched. Germline lookup yields CDR1 KGHSH and CDR2 LQKENI.